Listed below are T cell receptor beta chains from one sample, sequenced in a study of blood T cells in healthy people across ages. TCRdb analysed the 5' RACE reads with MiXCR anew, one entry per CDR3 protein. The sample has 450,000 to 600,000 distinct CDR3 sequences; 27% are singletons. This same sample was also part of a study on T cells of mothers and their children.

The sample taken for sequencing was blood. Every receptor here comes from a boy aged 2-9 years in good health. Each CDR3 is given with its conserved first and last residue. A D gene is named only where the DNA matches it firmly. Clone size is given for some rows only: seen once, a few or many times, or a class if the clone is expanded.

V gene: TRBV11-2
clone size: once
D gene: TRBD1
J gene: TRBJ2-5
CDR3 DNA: TGTGCCAGCAGCTACATATCGACAGGGTGGCTAGAGGAGACCCAGTACTTC
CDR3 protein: CASSYISTGWLEETQYF

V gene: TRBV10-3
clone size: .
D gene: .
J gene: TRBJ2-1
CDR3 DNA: TGTGCCATCAGTGCGTCCGAGAGGGATGAGCAGTTCTTC
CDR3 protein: CAISASERDEQFF

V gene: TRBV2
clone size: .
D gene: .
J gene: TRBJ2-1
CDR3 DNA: TGTGCCAGCAGTGCTGGGGAGCAGTTCTTC
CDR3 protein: CASSAGEQFF

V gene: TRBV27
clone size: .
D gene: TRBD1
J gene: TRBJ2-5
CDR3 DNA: TGTGCCAGCAGCCAGTTTAAGGGACAGGGGGAGACCCAGTACTTC
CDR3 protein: CASSQFKGQGETQYF

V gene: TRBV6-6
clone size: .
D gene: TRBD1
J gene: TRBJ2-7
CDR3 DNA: TGTGCCAGCAGTTACTCTACAGGGGACTACGAGCAGTACTTC
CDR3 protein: CASSYSTGDYEQYF

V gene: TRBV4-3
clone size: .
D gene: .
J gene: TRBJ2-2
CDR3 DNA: TGCGCCAGCAGCCGAGAAAACGTAGCTTTTTACGAAATTTCCGGGGAGCTGTTTTTT
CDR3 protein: CASSRENVAFYEISGELFF

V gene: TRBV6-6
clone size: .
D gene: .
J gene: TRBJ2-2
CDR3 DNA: TGTGCCAGCAGCAGGGGACGGGGCACCGGGGAGCTGTTTTTT
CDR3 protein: CASSRGRGTGELFF

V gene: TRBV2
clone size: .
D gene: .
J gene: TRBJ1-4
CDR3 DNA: TGTGCCAGCAGTGAGAGTGCAACTAATGAAAAACTGTTTTTT
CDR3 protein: CASSESATNEKLFF

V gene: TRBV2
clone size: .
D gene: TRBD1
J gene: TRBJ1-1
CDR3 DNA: TGTGCCAGCAGTGAGACAGGGGGCACTGAAGCTTTCTTT
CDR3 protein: CASSETGGTEAFF

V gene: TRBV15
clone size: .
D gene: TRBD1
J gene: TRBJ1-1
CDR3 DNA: TGTGCCACCAGCAAGCAGGGGGCGGATTGGAGCACTGAAGCTTTCTTT
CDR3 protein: CATSKQGADWSTEAFF

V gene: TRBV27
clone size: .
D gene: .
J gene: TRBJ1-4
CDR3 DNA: TGTGCCAGCAGGAAGTCACTGGCAACTAATGAAAAACTGTTTTTT
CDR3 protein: CASRKSLATNEKLFF

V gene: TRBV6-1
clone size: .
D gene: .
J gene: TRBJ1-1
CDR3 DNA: TGTGCCAGCAGTGAAAACCCCTTGGGAACTGAAGCTTTCTTT
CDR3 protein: CASSENPLGTEAFF

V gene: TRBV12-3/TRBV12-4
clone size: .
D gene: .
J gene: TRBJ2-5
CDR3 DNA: TGTGCCAGCAGTCGAATCGGAGAGACCCAGTACTTC
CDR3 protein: CASSRIGETQYF

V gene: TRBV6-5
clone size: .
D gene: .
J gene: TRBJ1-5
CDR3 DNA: TGTGCCAGCAGTTACGTGATGAATCAGCCCCAGCATTTT
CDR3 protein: CASSYVMNQPQHF

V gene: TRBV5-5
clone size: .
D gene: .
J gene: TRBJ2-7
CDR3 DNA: TGTGCCAGCAGCTACATCAATACCGGGAGCTACGAGCAGTACTTC
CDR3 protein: CASSYINTGSYEQYF

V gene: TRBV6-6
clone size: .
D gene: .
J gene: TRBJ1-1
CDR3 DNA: TGTGCCAGCAGTTACTCGAGGCCAACTGAAGCTTTCTTT
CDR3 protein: CASSYSRPTEAFF

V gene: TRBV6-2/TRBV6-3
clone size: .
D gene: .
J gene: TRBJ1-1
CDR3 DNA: TGTGCCAGCAGTTACGGCCGGATCCCCTTTATGAACACTGAAGCTTTCTTT
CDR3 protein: CASSYGRIPFMNTEAFF

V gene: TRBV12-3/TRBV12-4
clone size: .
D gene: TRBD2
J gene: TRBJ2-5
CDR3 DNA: TGTGCCAGCACCCTTAGCGGGGGCGGGGAGACCCAGTACTTC
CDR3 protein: CASTLSGGGETQYF

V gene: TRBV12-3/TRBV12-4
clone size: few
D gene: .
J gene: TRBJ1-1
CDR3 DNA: TGTGCCAGCAGTTTTGTTTCCTTGAACACTGAAGCTTTCTTT
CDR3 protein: CASSFVSLNTEAFF

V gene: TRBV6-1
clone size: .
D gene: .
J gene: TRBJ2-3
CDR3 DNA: TGTGCCAGCAGCCCCGAAGGTTTGCAGTATTTT
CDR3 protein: CASSPEGLQYF

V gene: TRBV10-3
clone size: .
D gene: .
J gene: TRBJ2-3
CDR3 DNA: TGTGCCATCAGTTATACAGGAGCCACAGATACGCAGTATTTT
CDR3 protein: CAISYTGATDTQYF

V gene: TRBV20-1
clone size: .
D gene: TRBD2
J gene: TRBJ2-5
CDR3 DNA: TGCAGTGCTGTCTTTTGGACTAGCGGGGGCACGTACCAAGAGACCCAGTACTTC
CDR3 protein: CSAVFWTSGGTYQETQYF

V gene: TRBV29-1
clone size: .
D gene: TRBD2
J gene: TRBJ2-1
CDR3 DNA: TGCAGCGTTGACCGGACTAGCGGGGAAAGGAAGTTCTTC
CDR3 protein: CSVDRTSGERKFF

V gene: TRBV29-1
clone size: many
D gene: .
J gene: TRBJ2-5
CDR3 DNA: TGCAGCGTTGTTGAGTCCCTCCGAGAGACCCAGTACTTC
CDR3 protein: CSVVESLRETQYF

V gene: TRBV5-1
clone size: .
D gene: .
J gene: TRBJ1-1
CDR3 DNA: TGCGCCAGCAGCTTGGGGGGAAGGAGCACTGAAGCTTTCTTT
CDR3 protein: CASSLGGRSTEAFF

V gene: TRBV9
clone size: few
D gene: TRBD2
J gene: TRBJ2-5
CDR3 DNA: TGTGCCAGCAGCCAACGGGGCGGGGGGTCAGAGACCCAGTACTTC
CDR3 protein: CASSQRGGGSETQYF

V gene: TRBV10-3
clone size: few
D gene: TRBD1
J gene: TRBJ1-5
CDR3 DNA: TGTGCCATCAGTGACGATGGGACAGGGAGTTTGGGGCCCCAGCATTTT
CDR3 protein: CAISDDGTGSLGPQHF

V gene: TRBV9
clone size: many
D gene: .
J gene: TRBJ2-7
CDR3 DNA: TGTGCCAGCAGCCCCCGAGGTAACCTGGGGGACGAGCAGTACTTC
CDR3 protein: CASSPRGNLGDEQYF

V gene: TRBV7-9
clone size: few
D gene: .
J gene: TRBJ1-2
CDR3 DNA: TGTGCCAGCAGCTCGGTGACAGTTAACTATGGCTACACCTTC
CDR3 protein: CASSSVTVNYGYTF

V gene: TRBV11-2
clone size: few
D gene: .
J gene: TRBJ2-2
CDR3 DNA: TGTGCCAGCAGCTTAGTAGTGGGATTGAACACCGGGGAGCTGTTTTTT
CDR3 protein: CASSLVVGLNTGELFF

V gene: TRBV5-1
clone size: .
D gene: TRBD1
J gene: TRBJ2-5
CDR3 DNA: TGCGCCAGCAGCTTCCGGGGCTGGAACCTAGGGGGCCTGAAAGAGACCCAGTACTTC
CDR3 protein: CASSFRGWNLGGLKETQYF

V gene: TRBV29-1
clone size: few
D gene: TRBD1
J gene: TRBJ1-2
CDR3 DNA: TGCAGCGTAGAACTTAACAGGGGGCTACGCTATGGCTACACCTTC
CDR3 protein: CSVELNRGLRYGYTF

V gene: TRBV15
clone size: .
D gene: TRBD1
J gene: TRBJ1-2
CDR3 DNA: TGTGCCACCAGCAGAGCCGTGGACAGGGCGGACTATGGCTACACCTTC
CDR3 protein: CATSRAVDRADYGYTF

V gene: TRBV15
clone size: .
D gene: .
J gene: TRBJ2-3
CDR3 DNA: TGTGCCACCAGCAGAGTTGGTTCTCGGGATACGCAGTATTTT
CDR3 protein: CATSRVGSRDTQYF

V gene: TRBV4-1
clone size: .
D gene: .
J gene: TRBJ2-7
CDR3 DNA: TGCGCCAGCAGCCAAGAACAGCATGGGGACTCCTACGAGCAGTACTTC
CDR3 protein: CASSQEQHGDSYEQYF

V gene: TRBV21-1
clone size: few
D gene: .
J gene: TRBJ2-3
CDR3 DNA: TGTGCCAGCAGCCCGGGACTAGCGGGGACTCCCCACACAGATACGCAGTATTTT
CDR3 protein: CASSPGLAGTPHTDTQYF

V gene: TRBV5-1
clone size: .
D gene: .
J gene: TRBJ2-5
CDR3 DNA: TGCGCCAGCTCCACGCACCCGGGGTACCAAGAGACCCAGTACTTC
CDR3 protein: CASSTHPGYQETQYF

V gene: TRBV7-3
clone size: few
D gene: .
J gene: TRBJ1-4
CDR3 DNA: TGTGCCAGCAGCTTAAATGGGGGCATAGGAGAAAAACTGTTTTTT
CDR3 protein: CASSLNGGIGEKLFF

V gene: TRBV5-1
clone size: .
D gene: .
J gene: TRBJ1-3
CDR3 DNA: TGCGCCAGCAGCTATGGATCTCCGGGTGGAAACACCATATATTTT
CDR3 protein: CASSYGSPGGNTIYF

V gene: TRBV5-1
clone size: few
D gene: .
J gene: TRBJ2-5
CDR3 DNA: TGCGCCAGCAGCTTGGACAGGGTACGAGAGACCCAGTACTTC
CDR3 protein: CASSLDRVRETQYF

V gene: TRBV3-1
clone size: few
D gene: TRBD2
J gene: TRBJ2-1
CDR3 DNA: TGTGCCAGCAGCCCCGAGGACGGACTAGTGTCCTACAATGAGCAGTTCTTC
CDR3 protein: CASSPEDGLVSYNEQFF

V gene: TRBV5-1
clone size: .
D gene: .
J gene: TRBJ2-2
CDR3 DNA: TGCGCCAGCAGCTTGGCGCTCGCGAACACCGGGGAGCTGTTTTTT
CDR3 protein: CASSLALANTGELFF

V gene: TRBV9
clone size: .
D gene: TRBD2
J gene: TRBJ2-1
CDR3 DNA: TGTGCCAGCAGCGGGGGACTAGCGGCTAGCAATGAGCAGTTCTTC
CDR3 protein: CASSGGLAASNEQFF

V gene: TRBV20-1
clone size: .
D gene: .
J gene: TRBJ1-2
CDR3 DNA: TGCAGTGCCACGGGAGCGCCTAACTATGGCTACACCTTC
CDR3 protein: CSATGAPNYGYTF

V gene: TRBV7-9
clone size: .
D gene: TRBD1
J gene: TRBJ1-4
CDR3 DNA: TGTGCCAGCAGCTTACAGGGGGCTTTTGAAAAACTGTTTTTT
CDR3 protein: CASSLQGAFEKLFF

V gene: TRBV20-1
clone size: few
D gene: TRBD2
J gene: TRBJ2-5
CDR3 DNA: TGCAGTGCTGTCCCGGAGGCGGGAGCACAAGAGACCCAGTACTTC
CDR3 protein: CSAVPEAGAQETQYF

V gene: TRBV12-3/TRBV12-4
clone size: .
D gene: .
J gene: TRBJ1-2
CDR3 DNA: TGTGCCAGCACAACCGGGACGGGCTATGGCTACACCTTC
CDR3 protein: CASTTGTGYGYTF

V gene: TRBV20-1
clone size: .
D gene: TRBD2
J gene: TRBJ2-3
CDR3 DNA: TGCAGTGCTAGACATGGACTAGCGGCTAGCACAGATACGCAGTATTTT
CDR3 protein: CSARHGLAASTDTQYF

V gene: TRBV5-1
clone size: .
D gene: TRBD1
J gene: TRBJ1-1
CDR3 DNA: TGCGCCAGCAGCAAGGGACAGATGAACACTGAAGCTTTCTTT
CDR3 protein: CASSKGQMNTEAFF

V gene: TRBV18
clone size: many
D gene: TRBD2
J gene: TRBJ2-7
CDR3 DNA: TGTGCCAGCTCACCTCTACTAGCGGGGGGAGAGTACGAGCAGTACTTC
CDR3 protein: CASSPLLAGGEYEQYF

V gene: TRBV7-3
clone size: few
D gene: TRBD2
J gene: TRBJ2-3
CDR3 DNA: TGTGCCAGCAGCTCGGGACTAGCGAGAGGTTTGGATACGCAGTATTTT
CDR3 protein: CASSSGLARGLDTQYF

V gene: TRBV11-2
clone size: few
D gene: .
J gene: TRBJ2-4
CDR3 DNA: TGTGCCAGCAGCTCTTACCCCCGGGCCCTAGCCAAAAACATTCAGTACTTC
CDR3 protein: CASSSYPRALAKNIQYF

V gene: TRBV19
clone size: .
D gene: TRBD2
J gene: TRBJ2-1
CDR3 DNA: TGTGCCAGTCGCCCACTTTTCCCTAGCGGTTTCTACAATGAACAGTTCTTC
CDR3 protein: CASRPLFPSGFYNEQFF

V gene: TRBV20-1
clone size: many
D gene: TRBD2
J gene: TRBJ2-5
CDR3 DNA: TGCAGTGCGGAGACTAGCGAAGGATCCCAAGAGACCCAGTACTTC
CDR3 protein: CSAETSEGSQETQYF

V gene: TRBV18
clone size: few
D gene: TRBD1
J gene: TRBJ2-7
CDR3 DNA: TGTGCCAGCTCACCTCCTGGGTTCCTGGGACAGGGGTACGAGCAGTACTTC
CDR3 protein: CASSPPGFLGQGYEQYF

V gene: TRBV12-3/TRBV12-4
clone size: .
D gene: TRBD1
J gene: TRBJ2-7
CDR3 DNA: TGTGCCAGCAGTTATCAGGGGACAGGGAGCGAGCAGTACTTC
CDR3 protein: CASSYQGTGSEQYF

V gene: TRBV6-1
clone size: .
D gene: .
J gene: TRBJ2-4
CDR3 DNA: TGTGCCAGTGGGGTTGACATTCAGTACTTC
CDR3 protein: CASGVDIQYF